The 5 T cell receptor beta chains listed next were all sequenced from one sample in a study of CD8 T cells in Susac syndrome. The RNA input was roughly 0.45 to 1 ug, and it was reverse transcribed with random hexamers. TCRdb reprocessed the immunoSEQ multiplex PCR reads via MiXCR and lists one record per CDR3 protein. The sample lists fewer than 350,000 distinct CDR3 sequences, roughly 94% seen once, with less than 0.08% in the top ten. Sequences were obtained from CD4+ T cells from PBMCs. These receptors were taken from a human donor with multiple sclerosis.

The rearrangement links TRBV7-3 to TRBJ2-1; D is perhaps TRBD2 (5 bases). From germline, CDR1 is SGHTA and CDR2 FQGTGA. V lost 5 bases, J lost 6 bases, and 14 bases lay in between. This CDR3 region has 14 residues. The CDR3 region is CASSPQPSSNEQFF. The CDR3 DNA reads as TGTGCCAGCAGCCCACAGCCTAGCTCCAATGAGCAGTTCTTC.

The V gene is TRBV5-1, the J gene TRBJ1-1; D possibly corresponds to TRBD1 (5 bases). The CDR3 is 14 amino acids. V was cut by 5 bases and J by 5 bases, with 16 bases left in between. CDR1 and CDR2 (germline): SGHRS, YFSETQ. The DNA of the CDR3 is TGCGCCAGCAGTCCGGACGGGGGTTGGACTGAAGCTTTCTTT. Protein product: CASSPDGGWTEAFF. Based on the CDR3 plus reference TRBV5-1 and TRBJ1-1, the full variable domain is KAGVTQTPRYLIKTRGQQVTLSCSPISGHRSVSWYQQTPGQGLQFLFEYFSETQRNKGNFPGRFSGRQFSNSRSEMNVSTLELGDSALYLCASSPDGGWTEAFFGQGTRLTVV.

The chain carries TRBV9 and TRBJ1-4; TRBD1 is a possible D gene (5 bases). This CDR3 has 16 residues. Trimming stripped 4 bases from V and 2 bases from J, with 15 bases between. Germline CDR1 reads SGDLS; CDR2 reads YYNGEE. The CDR3 is CASSQTQGATNEKLFF. CDR3 nucleotides: TGTGCCAGCAGCCAAACCCAGGGCGCCACTAATGAAAAACTGTTTTTT.

The chain links TRBV19 to TRBJ2-7; 10 bases are a match to TRBD2. CDR3 length: 15 residues. The J segment lost 3 bases and the V segment lost 4 bases, leaving 6 bases of the junction unmatched. Germline CDR1 LNHDA, CDR2 SQIVND (reference sequence). The CDR3 DNA reads TGTGCCAGTAGTACCTGGACTAGCGGACTCTACGAGCAGTACTTC. Amino acids: CASSTWTSGLYEQYF.

The chain links TRBV7-3 to TRBJ2-5, with D tentatively TRBD1 or TRBD2 (5 bases each). Germline CDR1 SGHTA, CDR2 FQGTGA. The CDR3 runs 15 residues. Trimming left V 2 bases short and J 2 bases short, with 12 bases between. This chain's CDR3 is CASSLLPGPQETQYF. CDR3 sequence (DNA): TGTGCCAGCAGCTTATTGCCGGGGCCTCAAGAGACCCAGTACTTC.